This T cell receptor (beta chain) was recorded in a study of neurological immune-mediated disorders. Time point meaning: longitudinal time-point 1 (baseline). Whole-study findings and limits: None of the CDR3 amino acid sequences of expanded clones were shared across subjects, and this suggested private repertoires in all groups. The multiple sclerosis repertoire cluster had no clinical or MRI correlate. Multiple sclerosis patients had less TCR clonal expansion than even healthy controls, unlike HTLV-1-associated myelopathy.

Many counts were recorded for this clonotype. The antigen is unknown. The cDNA was produced through 5'RACE with 10-nucleotide random UMIs. Each CDR3 protein gets one entry after TCRdb re-called the 5' RACE reads with MiXCR. The repertoire holds around 37,000 distinct CDR3 sequences, with 3% to 3.5% as singletons. The sample was PBMCs. The clonotype originates from a woman aged 55-69 years with multiple sclerosis.

CDR3 bases: TGTGCCAGCAGCTTTACAGGGTCCCAGCGGGGGACCCTTAGCACAGATACGCAGTATTTT. This codes for CASSFTGSQRGTLSTDTQYF. The chain has TRBV5-6 and TRBJ2-3; 8 nucleotides agree with TRBD2. CDR3 length equals 20 residues. V lost 2 bases and J lost 0; bases outside the gene matches: 17. Germline lookup yields CDR1 SGHDT and CDR2 YYEEEE. Full variable domain (missing parts from reference TRBV5-6 and TRBJ2-3): DAGVTQSPTHLIKTRGQQVTLRCSPKSGHDTVSWYQQALGQGPQFIFQYYEEEERQRGNFPDRFSGHQFPNYSSELNVNALLLGDSALYLCASSFTGSQRGTLSTDTQYFGPGTRLTVL.